This T cell receptor (beta chain) was observed in a study of T cells expressing NK-cell markers. TCRdb re-called the 5' RACE reads and shows each CDR3 protein once, DNA omitted. Its table lists some 140,000 distinct CDR3 sequences. About this clonotype: Antigen: not known.

Study results and caveats: One observes that, in a handful of donors, these clonotypes were also the leading ones within the CD3+CD56-NKG2C+ fraction.

This clonotype was sampled from a woman aged 50 to 65 in good health. Sequencing was performed on blood T cells: a sorted CD56 or NKG2C T cell subset, CD4+ or CD8+ T cells, or bulk PBMC T cells (not recorded which).

CDR3 amino acids: CASSLLGGDGTEAFF. The J gene is TRBJ1-1, the V gene TRBV5-1; TCRdb returns TRBD1, unconfirmable since there is no DNA. This CDR3 has 15 amino acids. Germline-derived CDR1 and CDR2 are SGHRS and YFSETQ.